This T cell receptor beta chain was found in a study of T cell responses to AZD1222 COVID-19 vaccine. Study-wide results and limits: Spike-specific TCR breadth and depth were elevated following two AZD1222 doses. In a largely white British group with more females than males, clonal diversity was possibly underestimated.

The table came from immunoSEQ multiplex PCR; TCRdb's copy has only in-frame clones and leaves some out. The table includes tens of thousands of clones, 85% to 90% detected once. Germline V lookup: CDR1 LGHDT, CDR2 YNNKEL (reference sequence). With 6 bases removed from V and 5 bases from J, the gap between germline ends came to 13 bases. The CDR3 is made up of 13 amino acids. As for this clone: The antigen remains undetermined.

The receptor's source is an adult who received the AZD1222 COVID-19 vaccine. The sequenced sample was peripheral blood, obtained 28 days after the second AZD1222 dose. The rearrangement joins TRBV3-1 (or the pseudogene TRBV3-2) to TRBJ1-2, with D possibly TRBD1 on 6 matching bases. CDR3 loop: CASRRGQLYGYTF. The DNA for the CDR3 is TGTGCCAGCAGGAGAGGACAGTTGTATGGCTACACCTTC.